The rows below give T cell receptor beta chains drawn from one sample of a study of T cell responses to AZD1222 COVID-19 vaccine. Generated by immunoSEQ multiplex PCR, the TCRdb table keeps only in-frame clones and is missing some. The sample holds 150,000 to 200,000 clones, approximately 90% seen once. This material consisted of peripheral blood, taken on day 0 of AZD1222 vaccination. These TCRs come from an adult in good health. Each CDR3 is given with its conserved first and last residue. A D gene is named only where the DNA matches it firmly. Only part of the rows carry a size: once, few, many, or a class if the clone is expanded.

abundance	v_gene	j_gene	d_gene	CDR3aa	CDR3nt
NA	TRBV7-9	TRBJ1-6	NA	CASSLRGRNSPLHF	TGTGCCAGCAGCTTACGCGGGCGGAATTCACCCCTCCACTTT
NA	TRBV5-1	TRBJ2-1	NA	CASSGGALYNEQFF	TGCGCCAGCAGCGGAGGGGCCTTGTACAATGAGCAGTTCTTC
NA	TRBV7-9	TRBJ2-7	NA	CASSSGRHYEQYF	TGTGCCAGCAGCTCGGGACGGCACTACGAGCAGTACTTC
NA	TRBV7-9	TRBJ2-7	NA	CASSQPPSYYEQYF	TGTGCCAGCAGCCAACCCCCAAGTTACTACGAGCAGTACTTC
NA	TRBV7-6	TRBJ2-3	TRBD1	CASSLTGASTDTQYF	TGTGCCAGCAGCTTGACAGGGGCTAGCACAGATACGCAGTATTTT
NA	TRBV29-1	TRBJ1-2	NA	CSVEGGRINYGYTF	TGCAGCGTTGAAGGGGGTAGGATTAACTATGGCTACACCTTC
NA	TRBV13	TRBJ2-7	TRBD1	CASSSPPPSGTGGPMSYEQYF	TGTGCCAGCAGCTCGCCCCCGCCATCCGGGACAGGGGGCCCTATGTCCTACGAGCAGTACTTC
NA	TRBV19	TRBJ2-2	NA	CASGPILGAYNTGELFF	TGTGCCAGTGGCCCGATACTGGGGGCCTACAACACCGGGGAGCTGTTTTTT
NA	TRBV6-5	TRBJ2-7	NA	CASSYNWEAYEQYF	TGTGCCAGCAGTTACAATTGGGAGGCGTACGAGCAGTACTTC
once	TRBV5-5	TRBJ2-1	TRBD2	CASSAGGVYEQFF	TGTGCCAGCAGCGCGGGAGGGGTTTATGAGCAGTTCTTC
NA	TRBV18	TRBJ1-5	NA	CASSSAFVQPQHF	TGTGCCAGCTCATCAGCTTTCGTGCAGCCCCAGCATTTT
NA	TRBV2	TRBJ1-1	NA	CASNRVMNTEAFF	TGTGCCAGCAATCGGGTTATGAACACTGAAGCTTTCTTT
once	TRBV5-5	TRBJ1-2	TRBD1	CASSLEGQGKNYGYTF	TGTGCCAGCAGCTTAGAGGGACAGGGGAAAAACTATGGCTACACCTTC
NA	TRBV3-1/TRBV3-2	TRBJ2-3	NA	CASSQGPGATDTQYF	TGTGCCAGCAGCCAAGGACCGGGGGCCACAGATACGCAGTATTTT
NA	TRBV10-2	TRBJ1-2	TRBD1	CASTSQGYNYGYTF	TGCGCCAGCACCTCACAGGGGTACAACTATGGCTACACCTTC
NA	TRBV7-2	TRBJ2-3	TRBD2	CASSPPGLHTDTQYF	TGTGCCAGCAGCCCCCCGGGACTACACACAGATACGCAGTATTTT
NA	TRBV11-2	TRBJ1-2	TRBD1	CASSRDRGNGYTF	TGTGCCAGCAGCCGCGACAGGGGAAACGGCTACACCTTC